Below, 5 T cell receptor beta chains from the same sample are listed, as sequenced in a study of blood T cell repertoires in COVID-19. Assay: immunoSEQ multiplex PCR; the TCRdb copy retains only in-frame clones and omits some. This sample has some 220,000 clones, with 83% found just once. The sequenced sample was peripheral blood. These receptors originate from a human donor in a cohort sampled during active COVID-19.

The rearrangement links TRBV9 to TRBJ2-5; D is possibly TRBD1 (6 bases). This CDR3 contains 13 residues. The germline V gene has CDR1 SGDLS and CDR2 YYNGEE. Trimming pared 0 bases from V and 3 bases from J, leaving 6 bases between. The CDR3, as DNA: TGTGCCAGCAGCGTAGGGACAGAAGAGACCCAGTACTTC. Amino acid sequence: CASSVGTEETQYF.

The rearrangement joins TRBV2 to TRBJ2-1, with TRBD2 identical over 9 bases. Trimming took 6 bases from V and 3 from J; bases not matched to a gene: 6. The CDR3 totals 15 residues. Germline CDR1 is SNHLY and CDR2 is FYNNEI. The CDR3 DNA reads TGTGCCAGCAGCCGCGGACTAGCGAACTACAATGAGCAGTTCTTC. It yields the protein CASSRGLANYNEQFF.

The genes are TRBV7-2 and TRBJ2-1; a weak D match, TRBD2 (6 bases). The CDR3 extends over 15 amino acids. From germline, CDR1 is SGHTA and CDR2 FQGNSA. The V end was cut by 5 bases, the J end by 10 bases, with 21 bases between. The chain's CDR3 is CASSPQAGLGREQFF. CDR3 nucleotides: TGTGCCAGCAGCCCTCAAGCGGGCCTAGGTAGAGAGCAGTTCTTC. The full variable domain, completed using reference TRBV7-2 and TRBJ2-1, is GAGVSQSPSNKVTEKGKDVELRCDPISGHTALYWYRQSLGQGLEFLIYFQGNSAPDKSGLPSDRFSAERTGGSVSTLTIQRTQQEDSAVYLCASSPQAGLGREQFFGPGTRLTVL.

The chain is built from TRBV11-2 and TRBJ1-1; D is possibly TRBD1 (6 bases). There are 16 residues in the CDR3. V was trimmed by 6 bases and J by 1 base, leaving 18 bases between them. Germline V gene data show CDR1 as SGHAT and CDR2 as FQNNGV. CDR3 DNA: TGTGCCAGCAGTTTACGTCGGGGGGCAAGGAACACTGAAGCTTTCTTT. Amino acid sequence: CASSLRRGARNTEAFF.

This clone was picked up one time. V is TRBV7-9 and J is TRBJ2-1, with TRBD1 identical over 9 bases. J gave up 1 base and V 5 bases, and 6 bases lay outside the gene matches. There are 16 residues in the CDR3. The germline gives CDR1 SEHNR, CDR2 FQNEAQ (reference sequence). CDR3 sequence (DNA): TGTGCCAGCAGCCGCACAGGGGGCGCGTCCTACAATGAGCAGTTCTTC. Translating it yields CASSRTGGASYNEQFF.